This T cell receptor beta chain was profiled in a study of blood T cell repertoires in COVID-19. Across the whole study: Donors in the United States, Italy and Spain gave samples during acute or convalescent COVID-19. PBMCs, B-cell-depleted T cells, or T cells provided the cDNA or gDNA that made up the material.

In the original processing: Nucleated cell counts were estimated from reference gene primer amplification. Only in-frame clones appear in the TCRdb table, and some are missing; sequencing was by immunoSEQ multiplex PCR. The D gene and trimming were derived from the DNA, and the V and J assignments and clone size from that table. The sample includes 40,000 or so clones, roughly four fifths of them seen just once. The source is a human donor with acute or convalescent COVID-19. The donor label of this sample is uncertain. The source material was peripheral blood.

DNA of the CDR3: TGTGCCAGCTCAAATAGCGGGGGGGCCTCCTACGAGCAGTACTTC. Encoded protein: CASSNSGGASYEQYF. The J gene is TRBJ2-7, the V gene TRBV6-6, with 11 nucleotides matching TRBD2. This CDR3 has 15 amino acids. CDR1 and CDR2 (germline): MNHNY, SVGAGI (reference sequence). The V and J ends lost 8 bases and 0 bases, in that order; junction bases with no gene match: 6.